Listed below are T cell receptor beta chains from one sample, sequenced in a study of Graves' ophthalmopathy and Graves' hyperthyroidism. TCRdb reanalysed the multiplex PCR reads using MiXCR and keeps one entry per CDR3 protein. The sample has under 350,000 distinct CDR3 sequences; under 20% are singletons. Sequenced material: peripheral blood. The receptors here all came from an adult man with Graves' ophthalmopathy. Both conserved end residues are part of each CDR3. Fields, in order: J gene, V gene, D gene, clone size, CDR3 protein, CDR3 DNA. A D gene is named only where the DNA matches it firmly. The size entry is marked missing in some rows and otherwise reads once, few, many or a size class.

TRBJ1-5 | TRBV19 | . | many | CASSMTGFNSNQPQHF | TGTGCCAGTAGTATGACCGGGTTTAATAGCAATCAGCCCCAGCATTTT
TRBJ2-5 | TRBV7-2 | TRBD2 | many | CASSPGLAQETQYF | TGTGCCAGCAGCCCTGGACTAGCCCAAGAGACCCAGTACTTC
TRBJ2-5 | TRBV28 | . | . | CASSLYSRTGTQYF | TGTGCCAGCAGTCTCTATAGTCGTACAGGGACCCAGTACTTC
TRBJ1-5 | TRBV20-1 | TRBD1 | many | CSAQGPGGISPQHF | TGCAGTGCTCAGGGGCCAGGGGGCATCAGCCCCCAGCATTTT
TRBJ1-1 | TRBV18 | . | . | CASSPSQMNTEAFF | TGTGCCAGCTCACCATCACAAATGAACACTGAAGCTTTCTTT
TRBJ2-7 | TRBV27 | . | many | CASSLSINCSVPYEQYF | TGTGCCAGCAGTTTATCGATAAACTGCTCTGTTCCCTACGAGCAGTACTTC
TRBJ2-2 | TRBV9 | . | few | CASSVGLSGELFF | TGTGCCAGCAGCGTAGGTCTGAGCGGGGAGCTGTTTTTT
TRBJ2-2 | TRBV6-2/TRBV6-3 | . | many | CASSSTAGELFF | TGTGCCAGCAGTTCCACCGCCGGGGAGCTGTTTTTT
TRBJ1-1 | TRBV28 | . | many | CASNRPDILNTEAFF | TGTGCCAGCAATCGCCCGGACATCTTGAACACTGAAGCTTTCTTT
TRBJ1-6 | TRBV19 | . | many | CASSPPDRNSPLHF | TGTGCCAGTAGTCCTCCCGACAGAAATTCACCCCTCCACTTT
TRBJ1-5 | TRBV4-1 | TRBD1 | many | CASSSTGDNQPQHF | TGCGCCAGCAGCTCTACAGGGGACAATCAGCCCCAGCATTTT
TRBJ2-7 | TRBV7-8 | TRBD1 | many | CASSPLRDRGYEQYF | TGTGCCAGCAGTCCACTAAGGGACAGAGGTTACGAGCAGTACTTC
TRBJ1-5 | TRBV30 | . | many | CAWSVKKVQPQHF | TGTGCCTGGAGTGTAAAAAAGGTTCAGCCCCAGCATTTT
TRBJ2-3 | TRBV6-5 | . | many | CASSYTGKPLGDTQYF | TGTGCCAGCAGTTATACCGGAAAGCCACTGGGGGATACGCAGTATTTT
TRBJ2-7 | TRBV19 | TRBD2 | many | CATGLAEEGPYEQYF | TGTGCCACAGGACTAGCGGAGGAGGGCCCCTACGAGCAGTACTTC
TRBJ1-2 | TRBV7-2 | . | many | CASSLSGQNYGYTF | TGTGCCAGCAGCTTAAGCGGACAGAACTATGGCTACACCTTC
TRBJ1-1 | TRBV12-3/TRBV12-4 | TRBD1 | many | CASRDRGEAFF | TGTGCCAGCAGGGACAGGGGGGAAGCTTTCTTT
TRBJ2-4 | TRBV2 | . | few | CASSERVAKNIQYF | TGTGCCAGCAGTGAGCGGGTAGCCAAAAACATTCAGTACTTC
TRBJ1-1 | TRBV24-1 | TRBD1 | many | CATSDKDRAGSGNTEAFF | TGTGCCACCAGTGACAAGGACAGGGCGGGAAGCGGTAACACTGAAGCTTTCTTT
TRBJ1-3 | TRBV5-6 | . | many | CASSLIGRGAGNTIYF | TGTGCCAGCAGCTTGATTGGCAGGGGCGCTGGAAACACCATATATTTT
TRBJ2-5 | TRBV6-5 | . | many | CASSYSRDAVETQYF | TGTGCCAGCAGTTACTCGAGGGACGCGGTGGAGACCCAGTACTTC
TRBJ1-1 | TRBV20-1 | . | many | CSARWEARNTEAFF | TGCAGTGCTCGCTGGGAGGCGCGGAACACTGAAGCTTTCTTT
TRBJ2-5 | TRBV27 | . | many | CASSSPGQGGTQYF | TGTGCCAGCAGTTCACCCGGCCAAGGTGGGACCCAGTACTTC
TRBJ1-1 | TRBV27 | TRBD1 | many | CASSSRGGGLYTEAFF | TGTGCCAGCAGTTCCCGGGGAGGGGGCCTCTACACTGAAGCTTTCTTT
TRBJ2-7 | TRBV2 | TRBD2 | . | CASSDSGTFKQYF | TGTGCCAGCAGTGATAGCGGGACATTCAAGCAGTACTTC
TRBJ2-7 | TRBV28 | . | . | CASSLTGRSYEQYF | TGTGCCAGCAGTTTAACCGGGAGAAGCTACGAGCAGTACTTC
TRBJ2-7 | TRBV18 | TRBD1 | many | CASSPGQGEYEQYF | TGTGCCAGCTCACCGGGACAGGGGGAATACGAGCAGTACTTC
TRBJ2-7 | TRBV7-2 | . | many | CASRDESYEQYF | TGTGCCAGCAGGGACGAAAGCTACGAGCAGTACTTC
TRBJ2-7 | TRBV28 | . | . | CASSPETGIPYEQYF | TGTGCCAGCAGTCCCGAAACAGGGATCCCCTACGAGCAGTACTTC
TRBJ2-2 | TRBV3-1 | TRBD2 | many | CASSPGLAGTNTGELFF | TGTGCCAGCAGCCCGGGACTAGCGGGTACGAACACCGGGGAGCTGTTTTTT
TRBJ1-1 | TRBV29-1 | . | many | CSVEETGVNTEAFF | TGCAGCGTTGAGGAGACAGGCGTTAACACTGAAGCTTTCTTT
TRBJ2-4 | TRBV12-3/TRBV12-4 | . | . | CASSWTVGFGNIQYF | TGTGCCAGCAGTTGGACAGTCGGTTTCGGAAACATTCAGTACTTC
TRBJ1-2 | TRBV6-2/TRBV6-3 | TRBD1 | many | CASRPRDRGLSGYTF | TGTGCCAGCAGACCTCGGGACAGGGGGCTCTCCGGCTACACCTTC
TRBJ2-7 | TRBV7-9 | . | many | CASSLGQAEQYF | TGTGCCAGCAGCTTAGGGCAGGCAGAGCAGTACTTC
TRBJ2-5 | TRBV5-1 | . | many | CASSSGITGLQETQYF | TGCGCCAGCAGCTCCGGCATTACAGGGTTACAAGAGACCCAGTACTTC
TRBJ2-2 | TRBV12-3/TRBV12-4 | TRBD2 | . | CASRILAGGPGELFF | TGTGCCAGCAGGATACTAGCGGGAGGGCCCGGGGAGCTGTTTTTT
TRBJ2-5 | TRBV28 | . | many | CASSPTGGVAGETQYF | TGTGCCAGCAGTCCCACCGGTGGGGTGGCGGGAGAGACCCAGTACTTC
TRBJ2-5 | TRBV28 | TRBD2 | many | CASSFRLAAYQETQYF | TGTGCCAGCAGTTTTAGGCTAGCGGCGTACCAAGAGACCCAGTACTTC
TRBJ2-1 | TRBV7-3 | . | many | CASSLNWGLGSEQFF | TGTGCCAGCAGCTTAAACTGGGGGTTGGGAAGTGAGCAGTTCTTC
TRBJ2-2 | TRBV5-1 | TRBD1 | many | CASFPWDRVTGELFF | TGCGCCAGCTTCCCCTGGGACAGGGTCACCGGGGAGCTGTTTTTT
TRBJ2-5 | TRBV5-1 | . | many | CASSLAARGWQETQYF | TGCGCCAGCAGCTTGGCCGCCCGAGGGTGGCAAGAGACCCAGTACTTC
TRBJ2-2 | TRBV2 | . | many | CASSEEFAGELFF | TGTGCCAGCAGTGAGGAGTTCGCCGGGGAGCTGTTTTTT
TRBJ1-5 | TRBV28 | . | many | CASSLFRGSQHF | TGTGCCAGCAGTTTATTTAGGGGGTCCCAGCATTTT
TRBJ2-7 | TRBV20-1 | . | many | CSAMGTGYEQYF | TGCAGTGCAATGGGGACTGGTTACGAGCAGTACTTC
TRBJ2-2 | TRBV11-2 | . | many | CASSSRTGTGTGELFF | TGTGCCAGCAGCTCCAGGACCGGCACGGGCACCGGGGAGCTGTTTTTT
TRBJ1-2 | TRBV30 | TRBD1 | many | CAWAPGQSYGYTF | TGTGCCTGGGCCCCGGGACAGTCTTATGGCTACACCTTC
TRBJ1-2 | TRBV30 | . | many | CAWSIGADYGYTF | TGTGCCTGGAGTATAGGGGCGGACTATGGCTACACCTTC
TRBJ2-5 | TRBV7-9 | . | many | CASSLAGYPETQYF | TGTGCCAGCAGCTTAGCCGGCTATCCGGAGACCCAGTACTTC
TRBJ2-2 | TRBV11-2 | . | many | CASSLKGQLNTGELFF | TGTGCCAGCAGCTTAAAGGGGCAGCTGAACACCGGGGAGCTGTTTTTT
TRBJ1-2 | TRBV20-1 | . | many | CSVTGYGYTF | TGCAGTGTTACTGGCTATGGCTACACCTTC
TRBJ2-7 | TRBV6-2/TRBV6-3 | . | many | CASSYSPQKGSSSYEQYF | TGTGCCAGCAGTTACTCGCCCCAGAAGGGTTCTAGCTCCTACGAGCAGTACTTC
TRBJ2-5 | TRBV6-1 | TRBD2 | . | CASSEATSGVETQYF | TGTGCCAGCAGTGAAGCGACCAGCGGGGTGGAGACCCAGTACTTC
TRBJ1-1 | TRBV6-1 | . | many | CASSKGTLKFF | TGTGCCAGCAGTAAGGGGACCCTGAAGTTCTTT
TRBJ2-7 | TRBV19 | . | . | CASTREGNGDEQYF | TGTGCCAGTACCCGAGAGGGGAACGGGGACGAGCAGTACTTC
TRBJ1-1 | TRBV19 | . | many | CASSIDRTEAFF | TGTGCCAGTAGTATAGATCGTACTGAAGCTTTCTTT
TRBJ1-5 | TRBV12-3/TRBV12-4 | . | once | CASSSALGGLNQPQHF | TGTGCCAGCAGTTCGGCCCTGGGGGGGCTCAATCAGCCCCAGCATTTT
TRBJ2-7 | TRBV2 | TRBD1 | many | CASSDQGQGAYEQYF | TGTGCCAGCAGCGACCAGGGACAGGGGGCATACGAGCAGTACTTC
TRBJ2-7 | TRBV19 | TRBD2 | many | CASRREDGGNYEQYF | TGTGCCAGTAGAAGAGAAGACGGGGGGAACTACGAGCAGTACTTC
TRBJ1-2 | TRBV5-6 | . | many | CASSHQVQAHGYTF | TGTGCCAGCAGCCATCAGGTTCAGGCCCATGGCTACACCTTC